This T cell receptor beta chain was captured in a study of OX40 agonist ivuxolimab in advanced cancers. TCRdb's table, derived via immunoSEQ multiplex PCR, lists solely in-frame clones and lacks some. The sample holds about 92,000 clones; about 84% are singletons and the top ten take approximately 5.5%. CDR3 length: 15 amino acids. Trimming took 5 bases from V and 3 from J, leaving 14 bases between them. Germline V gene lookup returns CDR1 SGHTA and CDR2 FQGNSA. The receptor's source is an adult with an advanced solid tumor such as melanoma, head and neck, liver or kidney cancer. This specimen consisted of CD4+ or CD8+ T cells sorted from blood, obtained in a trial of the OX40 agonist ivuxolimab. The chain has TRBV7-2 and TRBJ1-5, with a tentative D call TRBD1 (6 bases). The CDR3 here is CASSPSPGDNQPQHF. DNA for the CDR3: TGTGCCAGCAGCCCCTCCCCAGGGGACAATCAGCCCCAGCATTTT.